This T cell receptor (beta chain) was identified in a study of cytotoxic CD8 clonotypes in ibrutinib-treated CLL. Study as a whole: Response samples were drawn at a median of approximately 11 months of treatment, range 6 to 36. Study conclusions and caveats: Clonality (at baseline) was higher than in age-matched healthy donors and tracked circulating CD8+ T-cell counts.

Produced via immunoSEQ multiplex PCR; TCRdb's table is partial and in-frame only. This table holds around 200,000 clones, over 65% found once. Comment on this clone: Antigen: not known.

Germline CDR1 and CDR2: SEHNR and FQNEAQ (reference sequence). The ends were cut back, 4 bases at V and 4 bases at J, with 11 bases in the middle. The CDR3 has 15 residues. The source is a human donor with chronic lymphocytic leukemia. V gene TRBV7-9 combines with J gene TRBJ2-6; no firm D call. Here the sequenced sample was PBMCs, taken after 12 months of ibrutinib treatment. CDR3: CASSWRSAGANVLTF. CDR3 nucleotides: TGTGCCAGCAGCTGGCGGAGCGCGGGGGCCAACGTCCTGACTTTC.